This is a list of T cell receptor beta chains from one sample in a study of cytomegalovirus exposure and HLA in healthy donors. The assay was immunoSEQ multiplex PCR, and TCRdb's table has in-frame clones only and misses some. This sample carries about 90,000 clones, about 66% of them seen once, and the ten largest clones take around a fifth. The sequencing sample was made of PBMCs. All receptors come from a woman aged 45 to 65 in good health and CMV-seropositive. Each CDR3 is given with its conserved first and last residue.

V gene,J gene,CDR3 length,CDR3 protein
TRBV7-2,NA,14,CASSLLGQGFEQYF
TRBV9,TRBJ1-1,15,CASSVGQVGNTEAFF
TRBV19,TRBJ1-2,15,CASSKTGTGGSGYTF
TRBV30,TRBJ1-1,14,CAWTGGIVNTEAFF
TRBV9,TRBJ1-2,14,CASSARTEMDGYTF
TRBV7-8,TRBJ2-1,15,CASSLGGGMDNEQFF
TRBV27,TRBJ2-3,18,CASSQAKGKFTSTDTQYF
TRBV4-2,TRBJ2-7,14,CASSQENSAYEQYF
TRBV4-3,TRBJ1-5,15,CASSQEEGASQPQHF
TRBV28,TRBJ2-3,15,CASSLTVSSGDTQYF
TRBV30,TRBJ1-1,11,CAWRQTFEAFF
TRBV19,TRBJ2-7,14,CASSIGTTGREQYF
TRBV6-1,TRBJ1-2,15,CASSEWVRNLYGYTF
TRBV7-9,TRBJ1-2,15,CASSLGQGSYYGYTF
TRBV2,TRBJ1-4,11,CASSKLEKLFF
TRBV9,TRBJ2-5,14,CASSVTARGETQYF
TRBV28,TRBJ1-1,14,CASRPPAVWPEAFF
TRBV6-5,TRBJ1-1,15,CASSYLTGGDSEAFF
TRBV6-5,TRBJ2-3,15,CASTRTASGTDTQYF
TRBV27,TRBJ2-7,13,CASSPWGGAKQYF
TRBV28,TRBJ1-3,15,CASSFIGDSGNTIYF
TRBV28,TRBJ2-7,15,CASSSDRTFSYEQYF
TRBV6-5,TRBJ2-7,13,CASRETGSYEQYF
TRBV5-1,TRBJ2-1,15,CASSTDGGELGEQFF
TRBV6-5,TRBJ2-2,15,CASSSTGLASGELFF
TRBV6-5,TRBJ2-7,14,CASKRGLAGMGEYF
TRBV5-4,TRBJ1-1,12,CASSLGSSGAFF
TRBV5-4,TRBJ2-3,18,CASSPQRGASGGADTQYF
TRBV7-2,TRBJ2-7,15,CASSTSGDSSYEQYF
TRBV29-1,TRBJ2-1,17,CSVDPGTGPPSYNEQFF
TRBV10-3,TRBJ2-3,15,CAISTGQGVADTQYF
TRBV4-1,TRBJ1-3,16,CASSQDLVTVGNTIYF
TRBV28,TRBJ2-5,14,CASSPSSGGETQYF
TRBV2,TRBJ2-2,17,CASEEGTGGQNTGELFF
TRBV7-9,TRBJ1-1,14,CASSYTGLNTEAFF
TRBV9,TRBJ2-3,13,CASSDSGTDTQYF
TRBV6-1,TRBJ1-2,13,CASSELLNYGYTF
TRBV19,TRBJ1-6,17,CASSDGSISRGNSPLHF
TRBV6-5,TRBJ1-3,16,CASSYSGDSSGNTIYF
TRBV7-2,TRBJ2-2,16,CASSLVAGQGAGELFF
TRBV7-8,TRBJ2-3,15,CASKLSTWGTDTQYF
TRBV28,TRBJ2-7,15,CASSPDSLSSYEQYF
TRBV2,TRBJ1-1,15,CASSQYGTANTEAFF
TRBV6-5,TRBJ1-1,14,CASSHRGRNTEAFF
TRBV7-7,TRBJ2-7,13,CASSAGQFYEQYF